The T cell receptor beta chain under discussion was sequenced for a study of cytomegalovirus exposure and HLA in healthy donors. Across the study: Early on, a data release was issued that held approximately 78 million unique TCRs from HLA-typed donors. Study-wide results and limits: HLA alleles showed associations with 15,000 to 20,000 TCR beta sequences in a later analysis, at a 0.05 false discovery rate. Some V segments could not be told apart, so they were left out, TRBV6-2 and TRBV6-3 among them. Cytomegalovirus association was listed for about 180 TCR beta chains.

Germline assignment: CDR1 GTSNPN and CDR2 SVGIG (reference sequence). The CDR3 consists of 14 residues. A remark on this clone: What it binds is not known. At one end the junction does not follow the germline gene, possibly because of a read error.

The primer mix had 60 Vbeta and 13 Jbeta primers. Some clones are missing from TCRdb's copy, which holds only in-frame ones; the method was immunoSEQ multiplex PCR. The sample shows under 150,000 clones, 80% of them seen only once. The chain combines TRBV30 with TRBJ2-4, with D hard to call. The origin of this receptor is a male donor in good health and CMV-seronegative. Sequencing used PBMCs. CDR3 bases: TGTGCCTGGAGTGTACCGGCCGGCCTTAACAGTCAGTACTTC. Its translation: CAWSVPAGLNSQYF.